This TCR beta chain was sequenced during a study of shared clonotypes between healthy human individuals. Sequencing was performed with immunoSEQ multiplex PCR; in TCRdb, only in-frame clones are kept and a portion is missing. The sample holds hundreds of thousands of clones, approximately 79% seen once. Germline trimming cut 5 bases from V and 11 bases from J; bases unmatched to any gene: 8. Germline-derived CDR1 and CDR2 are MNHEY and SVGAGI. This CDR3 is built from 13 residues. This chain joins TRBV6-5 and TRBJ1-4, with 7 bases aligning to TRBD1. Sequenced input: memory CD4+ T cells sorted from blood. Subset defined: CD45RA-negative fraction. This TCR derives from a woman aged 30 to 39 in good health. The chain's CDR3 is CASSPTSQGKLFF. CDR3 nucleotides: TGTGCCAGCAGTCCAACATCACAGGGGAAACTGTTTTTT.